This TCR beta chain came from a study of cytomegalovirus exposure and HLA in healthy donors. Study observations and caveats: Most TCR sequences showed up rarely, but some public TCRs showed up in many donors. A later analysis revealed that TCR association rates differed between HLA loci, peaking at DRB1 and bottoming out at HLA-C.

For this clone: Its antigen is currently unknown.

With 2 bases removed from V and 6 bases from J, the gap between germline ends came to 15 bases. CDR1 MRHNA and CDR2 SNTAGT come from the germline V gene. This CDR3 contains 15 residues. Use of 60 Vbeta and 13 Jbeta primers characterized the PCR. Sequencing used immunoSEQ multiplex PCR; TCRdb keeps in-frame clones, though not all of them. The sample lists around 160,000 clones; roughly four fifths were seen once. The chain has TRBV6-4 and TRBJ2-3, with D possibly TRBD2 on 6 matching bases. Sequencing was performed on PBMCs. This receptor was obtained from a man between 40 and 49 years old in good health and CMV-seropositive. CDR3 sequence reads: CASSDLGGPLDTQYF. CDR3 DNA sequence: TGTGCCAGCAGTGACCTAGGAGGGCCGCTGGATACGCAGTATTTT.